The 17 T cell receptor beta chains below come from one sample, sequenced in a study of blood T cell repertoires in COVID-19. TCRdb's table, derived via immunoSEQ multiplex PCR, lists solely in-frame clones and lacks some. In the table there are 50,000 to 85,000 clones, roughly 82% of which are singletons. Input material: peripheral blood. Every receptor here comes from a man between 60 and 75 years old with acute or convalescent COVID-19.

The J gene is TRBJ1-1, the V gene TRBV10-3; 7 nucleotides align to TRBD1. The junction had 9 bases not matched to a gene; V was cut back by 5 bases and J by 3 bases. The CDR3 covers 15 residues. The V gene's germline CDR1 is ENHRY and CDR2 SYGVKD. CDR3 in amino acids: CAISTETGSDTEAFF. CDR3 bases: TGTGCCATCAGTACAGAGACAGGGTCAGACACTGAAGCTTTCTTT.

V is TRBV19 and J is TRBJ1-5; 8 bases map to TRBD1. Trimming at V came to 7 bases and at J to 2 bases, leaving 7 bases not matched to a gene. The CDR3 contains 15 residues. The germline CDR1 and CDR2 sequences are LNHDA and SQIVND (reference sequence). The CDR3 bases are TGTGCCAGTACCTCGGACAGGGAGGGCAATCAGCCCCAGCATTTT. Translating it yields CASTSDREGNQPQHF.

In this sample, this clone turned up a few times. The rearrangement uses TRBV3-1 (or the pseudogene TRBV3-2) and TRBJ2-7; TRBD1 aligns across 8 bases. The CDR3 loop spans 16 amino acids. Germline assignment: CDR1 LGHDT and CDR2 YNNKEL (reference sequence). V gave up 3 bases and J gave up 7 bases; unmatched junction bases: 14. Written as DNA, the CDR3 is TGTGCCAGCAGCCATTCTTTTCGGACAGGGCTCAAGGAGCAGTACTTC. Translating it yields CASSHSFRTGLKEQYF.

The chain employs TRBV2 and TRBJ1-5; 10 bases map to TRBD1. V dropped 6 bases and J dropped 6; count of bases not matched to a gene: 5. Germline V lookup: CDR1 SNHLY, CDR2 FYNNEI. The CDR3 is made up of 14 amino acids. In DNA form, the CDR3 reads TGTGCCAGCAGCCCTGGGACAGGGGCTCAGCCCCAGCATTTT. Translated: CASSPGTGAQPQHF.

The rearrangement uses TRBV4-3 and TRBJ2-2, with 9 bases matching TRBD1. Trimming removed 0 bases from V and 3 bases from J; junction bases left unmatched: 11. The CDR3 covers 19 residues. Per the germline V gene, CDR1 is LGHNA and CDR2 is YSLEER. The CDR3 region has the DNA TGCGCCAGCAGCCAAGACCCTTTGGGGGGGACAGGGCACACCGGGGAGCTGTTTTTT. This gives the protein CASSQDPLGGTGHTGELFF.

The chain recombines TRBV4-3 with TRBJ1-2, with 7 bases lining up with TRBD1. This CDR3 has 16 residues. Germline-derived CDR1 and CDR2 are LGHNA and YSLEER. V dropped 0 bases and J dropped 8; count of bases not matched to a gene: 12. The CDR3 DNA sequence: TGCGCCAGCAGCCAAGATCGAGTCGGACAGGTGAAGGGCTACACCTTC. It yields the protein CASSQDRVGQVKGYTF.

The table lists this clone with a few counts. The J gene is TRBJ1-6, the V gene TRBV7-6; D ambiguous. The CDR3 is 16 amino acids. The V gene's germline CDR1 is SGHVS and CDR2 FNYEAQ. The V gene lost 8 bases and the J gene lost 9 bases, with 23 bases spanning the gap. Here the CDR3 reads CASLPGLEALLSPLHF. Here the CDR3 DNA reads TGTGCCAGCCTCCCCGGATTGGAGGCCCTACTTTCACCCCTCCACTTT.

A single count supports this clone. This chain connects TRBV4-2 to TRBJ2-1; 9 bases line up with TRBD2. V lost 1 base to trimming and J lost 1 base; unmatched junction nucleotides: 8. Germline lookup yields CDR1 LGHNA and CDR2 YNFKEQ. The CDR3 has 18 amino acids. CDR3 nucleotides: TGTGCCAGCAGCCAAGCCGGGCGGGGGGGCCTTTCCTACAATGAGCAGTTCTTC. Its protein product is CASSQAGRGGLSYNEQFF.

This chain uses TRBV14 with TRBJ2-2; D gene unclear. V lost 4 bases, J lost 1 base, and 13 bases lay in between. The CDR3 has 16 residues. CDR1 and CDR2 (germline): SGHDN, FVKESK. For the CDR3, the DNA is TGTGCCAGCAGCCCCCCCTCACACAGGAACACCGGGGAGCTGTTTTTT. Encoded protein: CASSPPSHRNTGELFF.

The V gene is TRBV12-3 or TRBV12-4, the J gene TRBJ1-1, with unresolved D. Trimming cost V 4 bases and J 8 bases, with 11 bases left between them. There are 12 residues in the CDR3. In DNA, the CDR3 is TGTGCCAGCAGTTCGCGGGCAGCCGAAGCTTTCTTT. As protein: CASSSRAAEAFF.

This rearrangement joins TRBV5-1 to TRBJ1-2, with 10 bases fitting TRBD1. Per germline, CDR1 SGHRS and CDR2 YFSETQ. This CDR3 is built from 13 residues. V shed 4 bases, J shed 8 bases, and the junction held 5 bases outside the gene matches. In DNA, the CDR3 is TGCGCCAGCAGCCGGGGACAGGGGAACGGCTACACCTTC. It yields the protein CASSRGQGNGYTF.

V and J are TRBV11-2 and TRBJ1-2, with a tentative D call TRBD1 (5 bases). CDR1 and CDR2 (germline): SGHAT, FQNNGV. The germline V and J ends were trimmed by 6 bases and 4 bases, with 15 bases remaining between them. This CDR3 comprises 14 residues. CDR3: CASRAAGQSYGYTF. CDR3 in DNA: TGTGCCAGCAGGGCGGCAGGGCAGAGCTATGGCTACACCTTC. Full variable domain (rest looked up from reference TRBV11-2 and TRBJ1-2): EAGVAQSPRYKIIEKRQSVAFWCNPISGHATLYWYQQILGQGPKLLIQFQNNGVVDDSQLPKDRFSAERLKGVDSTLKIQPAKLEDSAVYLCASRAAGQSYGYTFGSGTRLTVV.

The chain links TRBV4-2 to TRBJ2-5; D remains unclear. There are 15 residues in the CDR3. Germline V lookup: CDR1 LGHNA, CDR2 YNFKEQ. V was cut by 3 bases and J by 2 bases, with 13 bases left in between. CDR3: CASSQNGQRQETQYF. The DNA of the CDR3 is TGTGCCAGCAGCCAGAATGGGCAACGACAAGAGACCCAGTACTTC.

This clone has just one count. The chain employs TRBV6-4 and TRBJ2-5; 8 nucleotides match TRBD1. The ends lost 7 bases at V and 5 bases at J; junction bases unmatched: 6. The CDR3 consists of 13 residues. Germline lookup yields CDR1 MRHNA and CDR2 SNTAGT. The CDR3 coding sequence is TGTGCCAGCACAACAGGGGGTGCGGAGACCCAGTACTTC. Translating it yields CASTTGGAETQYF.

The gene calls are TRBV5-4 and TRBJ2-6; D may be TRBD1 (5 bases). This CDR3 spans 15 amino acids. Germline lookup yields CDR1 SGHNT and CDR2 YYREEE (reference sequence). Between the trimmed V and J ends, which lost 4 bases and 0 bases, there was a span of 8 bases. The CDR3 loop is CASSTDISGANVLTF. The CDR3 nucleotides are TGTGCCAGCAGCACGGACATCTCTGGGGCCAACGTCCTGACTTTC.

This chain joins TRBV30 and TRBJ1-3; TRBD1 aligns across 7 bases. CDR1 GTSNPN and CDR2 SVGIG come from the germline V gene (reference sequence). This CDR3 is 16 amino acids long. Trimming took 0 bases from V and 2 from J; bases not matched to a gene: 7. CDR3 bases: TGTGCCTGGAGTGTGTTCCGGGACAGTGCTGGAAACACCATATATTTT. It translates to CAWSVFRDSAGNTIYF. Full variable domain (remainder filled in from reference TRBV30 and TRBJ1-3): SQTIHQWPATLVQPVGSPLSLECTVEGTSNPNLYWYRQAAGRGLQLLFYSVGIGQISSEVPQNLSASRPQDRQFILSSKKLLLSDSGFYLCAWSVFRDSAGNTIYFGEGSWLTVV.

The V call is TRBV9, the J call TRBJ1-6; TRBD1 matches 9 bases. Germline values: CDR1 SGDLS, CDR2 YYNGEE. Trimming removed 4 bases from V and 19 bases from J; junction bases left unmatched: 9. The CDR3 is made up of 12 amino acids. CDR3 DNA: TGTGCCAGCAGCAGGGGACAGGGTCCTCTACACTTT. This sequence encodes CASSRGQGPLHF.